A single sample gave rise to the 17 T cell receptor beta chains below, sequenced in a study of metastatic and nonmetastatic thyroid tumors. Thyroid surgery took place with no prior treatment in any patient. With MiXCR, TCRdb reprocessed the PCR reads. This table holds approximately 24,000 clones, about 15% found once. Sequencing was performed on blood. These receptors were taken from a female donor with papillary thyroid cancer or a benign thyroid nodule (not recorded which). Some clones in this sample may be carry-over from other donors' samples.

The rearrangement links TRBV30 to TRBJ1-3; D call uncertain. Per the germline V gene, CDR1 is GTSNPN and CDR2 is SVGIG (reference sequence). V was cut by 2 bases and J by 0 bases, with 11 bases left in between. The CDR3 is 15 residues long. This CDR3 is CAWSYLGSSGNTIYF. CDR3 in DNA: TGTGCCTGGAGTTATCTAGGCAGCTCTGGAAACACCATATATTTT.

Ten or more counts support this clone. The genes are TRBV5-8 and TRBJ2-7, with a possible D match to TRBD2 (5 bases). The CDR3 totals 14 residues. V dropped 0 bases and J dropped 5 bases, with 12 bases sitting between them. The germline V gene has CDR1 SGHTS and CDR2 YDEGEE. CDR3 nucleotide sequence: TGTGCCAGCAGCTTGGGGGGAGTGAGGAACGAGCAGTACTTC. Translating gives CASSLGGVRNEQYF.

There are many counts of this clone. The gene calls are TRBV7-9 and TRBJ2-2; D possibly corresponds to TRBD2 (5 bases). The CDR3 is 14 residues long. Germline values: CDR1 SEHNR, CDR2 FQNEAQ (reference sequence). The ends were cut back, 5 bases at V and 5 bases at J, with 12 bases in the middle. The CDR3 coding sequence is TGTGCCAGCAGCCGACTACAATGGACCGGGGAGCTGTTTTTT. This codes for CASSRLQWTGELFF.

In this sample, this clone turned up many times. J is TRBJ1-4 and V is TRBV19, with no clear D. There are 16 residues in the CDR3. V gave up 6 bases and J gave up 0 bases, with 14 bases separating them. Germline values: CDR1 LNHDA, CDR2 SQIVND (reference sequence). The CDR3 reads CASSTRYGSTNEKLFF. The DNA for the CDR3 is TGTGCCAGTAGCACCCGATACGGATCAACTAATGAAAAACTGTTTTTT.

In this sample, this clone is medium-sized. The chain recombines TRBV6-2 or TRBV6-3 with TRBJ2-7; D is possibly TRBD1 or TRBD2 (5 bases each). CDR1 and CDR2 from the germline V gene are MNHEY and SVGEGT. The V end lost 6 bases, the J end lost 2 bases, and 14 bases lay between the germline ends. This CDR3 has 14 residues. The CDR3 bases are TGTGCCAGCAGACCTTTGGGGGTTACCTACGAGCAGTACTTC. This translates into CASRPLGVTYEQYF.

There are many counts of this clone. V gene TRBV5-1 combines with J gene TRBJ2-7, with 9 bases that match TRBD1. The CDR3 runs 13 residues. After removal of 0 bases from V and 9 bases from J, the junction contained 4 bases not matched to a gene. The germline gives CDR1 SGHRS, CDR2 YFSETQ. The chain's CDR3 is CASSLERDRVQYF. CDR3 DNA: TGCGCCAGCAGCTTGGAAAGGGACAGGGTGCAGTACTTC.

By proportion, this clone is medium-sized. CDR3 protein: CASTPSRAAGYTF. In DNA, the CDR3 is TGCGCCAGCACTCCTAGCAGGGCGGCGGGCTACACCTTC. The J gene is TRBJ1-2, the V gene TRBV4-1; perhaps TRBD1 as D (5 bases). Germline V gives CDR1 MGHRA, CDR2 YSYEKL. The CDR3 runs 13 residues. V dropped 7 bases and J dropped 8 bases, with 17 bases sitting between them.

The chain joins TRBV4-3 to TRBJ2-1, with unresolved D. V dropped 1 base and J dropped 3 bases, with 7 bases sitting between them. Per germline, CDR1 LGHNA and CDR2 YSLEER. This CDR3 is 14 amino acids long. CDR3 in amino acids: CASSQGADYNEQFF. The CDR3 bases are TGCGCCAGCAGCCAAGGCGCAGACTACAATGAGCAGTTCTTC.

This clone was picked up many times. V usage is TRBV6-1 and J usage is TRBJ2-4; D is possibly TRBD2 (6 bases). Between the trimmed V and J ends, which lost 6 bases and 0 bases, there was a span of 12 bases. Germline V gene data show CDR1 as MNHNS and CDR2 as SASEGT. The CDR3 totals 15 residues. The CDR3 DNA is TGTGCCAGCAGCTCAGCGGGCTTAGCCAAAAACATTCAGTACTTC. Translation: CASSSAGLAKNIQYF.

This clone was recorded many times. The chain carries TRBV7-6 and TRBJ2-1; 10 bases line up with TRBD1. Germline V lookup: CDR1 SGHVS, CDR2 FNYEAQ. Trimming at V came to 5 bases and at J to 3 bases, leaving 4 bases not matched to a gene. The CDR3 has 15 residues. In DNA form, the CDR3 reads TGTGCCAGCAGCGCCGGACAGGGGGACTACAATGAGCAGTTCTTC. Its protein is CASSAGQGDYNEQFF.

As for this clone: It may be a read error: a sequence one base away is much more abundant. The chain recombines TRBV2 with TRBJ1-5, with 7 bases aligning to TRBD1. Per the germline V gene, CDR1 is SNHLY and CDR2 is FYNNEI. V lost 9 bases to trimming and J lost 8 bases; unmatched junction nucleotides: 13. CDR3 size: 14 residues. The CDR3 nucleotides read TGTGCCAGTAGTCGACAGGGTGATGGTAAGCCCCAGCATTTT. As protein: CASSRQGDGKPQHF.

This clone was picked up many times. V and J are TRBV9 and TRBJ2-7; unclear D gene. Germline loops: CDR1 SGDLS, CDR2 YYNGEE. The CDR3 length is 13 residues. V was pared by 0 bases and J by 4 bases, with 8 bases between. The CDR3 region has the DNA TGTGCCAGCAGCGTAGCCCCCGAATACGAGCAGTACTTC. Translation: CASSVAPEYEQYF.

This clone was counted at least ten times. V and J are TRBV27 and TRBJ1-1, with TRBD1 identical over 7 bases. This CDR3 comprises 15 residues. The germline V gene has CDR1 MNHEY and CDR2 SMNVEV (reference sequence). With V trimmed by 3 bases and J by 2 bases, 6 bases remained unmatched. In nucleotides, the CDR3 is TGTGCCAGCAGTTTTGGAGACAGGGCTAACACTGAAGCTTTCTTT. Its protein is CASSFGDRANTEAFF.

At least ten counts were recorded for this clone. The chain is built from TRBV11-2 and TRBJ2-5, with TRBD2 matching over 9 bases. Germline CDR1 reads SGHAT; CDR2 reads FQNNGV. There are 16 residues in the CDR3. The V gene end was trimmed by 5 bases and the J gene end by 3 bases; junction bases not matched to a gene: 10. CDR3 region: CASSPRLLAGKETQYF. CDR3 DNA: TGTGCCAGCAGCCCAAGACTCCTAGCGGGGAAAGAGACCCAGTACTTC.

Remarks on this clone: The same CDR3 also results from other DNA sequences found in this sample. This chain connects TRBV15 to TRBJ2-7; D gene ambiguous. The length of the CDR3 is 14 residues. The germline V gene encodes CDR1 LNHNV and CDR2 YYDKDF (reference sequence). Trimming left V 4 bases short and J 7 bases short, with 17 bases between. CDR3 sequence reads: CATSTSAERREQYF. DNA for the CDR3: TGTGCCACCAGCACATCGGCGGAGAGAAGAGAGCAGTACTTC.

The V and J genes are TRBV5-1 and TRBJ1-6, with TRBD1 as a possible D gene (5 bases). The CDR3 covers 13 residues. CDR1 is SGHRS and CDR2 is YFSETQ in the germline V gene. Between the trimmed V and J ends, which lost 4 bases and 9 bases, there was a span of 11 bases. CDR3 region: CASSQGEGSPLHF. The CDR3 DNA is TGCGCCAGCAGCCAGGGAGAAGGTTCACCCCTCCACTTT.

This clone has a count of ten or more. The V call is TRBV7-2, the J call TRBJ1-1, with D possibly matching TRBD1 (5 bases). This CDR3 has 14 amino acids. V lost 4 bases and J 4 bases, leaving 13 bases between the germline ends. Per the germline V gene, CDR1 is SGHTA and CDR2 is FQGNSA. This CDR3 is CASSSVRDVTEAFF. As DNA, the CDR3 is TGTGCCAGCAGCTCAGTCCGGGACGTCACTGAAGCTTTCTTT.